This T cell receptor (beta chain) is from a study of T and B cells in COVID-19 patients (dated by TCRdb to 2019 to 2021). About the full investigation: Using TRB and IGH repertoire sequencing of peripheral blood, the study characterized adaptive immunity in COVID-19 patients who had active infection or had recovered. An age-matched reference group of 35 to 45 healthy donors negative for COVID-19 antibodies served as the comparison for repertoire analyses. A recovered cohort comprised about 18 patients contributing roughly 21 samples, mostly after mild to moderate COVID-19 managed as outpatients. As many as 9 follow-up blood samples were taken per patient, and some of the samples covered different disease stages within the same individual. Over 8 million TCR sequences were analysed in a TCR and BCR sequence repository that covered a few dozen patients and around 66 time points. In the active-infection cohort, about 65% of the roughly 20 patients were critically ill and required mechanical ventilation or ECMO. Because samples were available both during active disease and after recovery, a couple of patients were counted in both the recovered and the active cohorts. Of the 20 patients in the active-infection cohort, about 17 had comorbidities associated with unfavorable COVID-19 outcome. A median age of roughly 35 years was recorded in the recovered cohort versus around 67 years in the active-infection cohort.

Results the study describes overall, beyond this receptor: TRB repertoires were found to be highly clonal in active COVID-19, whereas diversity and richness at recovery were found to rise above healthy donor levels. The size of the cohort was considered insufficient for assessing HLA contributions to COVID-19 susceptibility or severity. Specific T cell subsets (CD4+/Treg/CD8+) and sorted SARS-CoV-2-responsive or tetramer+ T cells had not yet been sequenced, with those experiments still ongoing. Blood samples from mildly ill patients during symptoms and early samples from severe cases were scarce. A total of 2,000 to 2,500 TCR clusters were exclusive to the recovered cohort, and approximately 31 of those clusters were low-pGen clusters. The reported TCR clusters were said to need prospective validation before any clinical use. Strongly skewed TRBV/TRBJ gene usage was reported in patients with COVID-19.

This clonotype is medium-sized (0.01 to 0.1%). No antigen is known for it. No much larger clone is present one base from it, and per-base qualities are unavailable. The data were produced on an Illumina MiSeq. TRB rearrangements were amplified by multiplex PCR with BIOMED2 TRB-A/B primer pools. Two consecutive PCRs added Illumina-compatible adapters and 7-nucleotide sample barcodes to the amplicons. All library PCRs used Phusion HS II polymerase. The amplicons were purified from gel with the NucleoSpin Gel and PCR Clean-up kit, measured on Qubit, and combined at 4 nM. Before Illumina next-generation sequencing, the quality of the amplicon pool was assessed on an Agilent 2100 Bioanalyzer. For the original study's pipeline: Annotation of TRB rearrangements was done in MiXCR 3.0.8 with the default MiXCR reference library. Sequences with fewer than 2 reads and non-productive reads were filtered out, and every unique CDR3 nucleotide sequence was treated as a single clone. R 3.5.1 was used to calculate clonality, diversity, richness and V-J gene usage. GLIPH2 was used to cluster TCRs by CDR3 similarity, and OLGA was used to calculate generation probabilities. Only GLIPH2 clusters containing at least four unique TCR clonotypes present in at least three individuals were kept. The public reads were run again by TCRdb, first through fastp at Q25 and then through MiXCR, and only productive beta chains were kept. Rows with one shared CDR3 protein collapse into an entry with the most common genes and DNA. These V and J calls rely on TCRdb rather than the paper's analysis. This sample holds roughly 7,100 distinct CDR3 sequences; around a quarter were observed only once. Clones ranked in the top ten supply approximately 12% of the sample.

The junction carries 8 bases between V and J, which are trimmed by 2 bases and 6 bases respectively. The CDR3, cysteine through phenylalanine, is 13 amino acids long. Only the CDR3 region is kept as DNA, spanning 39 bases read in frame from base 1. Genomic DNA extracted from blood was used in amounts of roughly 250-550 ng for amplification of TRB repertoires. The origin of this receptor is a human donor with active COVID-19. The V and J segments used are TRBV12-3 or TRBV12-4 and TRBJ2-1; the D gene assignment is ambiguous. Sequenced material: blood. The sequence in DNA is TGTGCCAGCAGTTTAAGGGTAAGCAATGAGCAGTTCTTC. This translates into CASSLRVSNEQFF.